These T cell receptor beta chains were read from a single sample in a study of cytomegalovirus exposure and HLA in healthy donors. The assay was immunoSEQ multiplex PCR, and TCRdb's table has in-frame clones only and misses some. In the table there are about 130,000 clones, around three quarters of which are singletons. The sequencing sample was made of PBMCs. These receptors came from a man younger than 45 in good health. Each CDR3 is given without its conserved first and last residue. Fields, in order: V gene, J gene, CDR3 protein.

V gene: TRBV29-1; J gene: TRBJ2-1; CDR3 protein: SGTSGRRAEQF
V gene: TRBV6-1; J gene: TRBJ2-5; CDR3 protein: ASSELLRDRGSRETQY
V gene: TRBV7-3; J gene: TRBJ1-1; CDR3 protein: ASRARTGSTNTEAF
V gene: TRBV7-2; J gene: TRBJ2-5; CDR3 protein: ASSLGQDPRWAQY
V gene: TRBV5-1; J gene: TRBJ2-3; CDR3 protein: ASVWGPPTPTDTQY
V gene: TRBV2; J gene: TRBJ2-7; CDR3 protein: ASSGTRAYEQY
V gene: TRBV20-1; J gene: TRBJ2-5; CDR3 protein: SVILQETQY
V gene: TRBV28; J gene: TRBJ2-7; CDR3 protein: ASSRTSGRSYEQY
V gene: TRBV9; J gene: TRBJ2-7; CDR3 protein: ASSPDRATYEQY
V gene: TRBV5-6; J gene: TRBJ2-2; CDR3 protein: ASSLLGGSNTGELF
V gene: TRBV4-2; J gene: TRBJ1-2; CDR3 protein: ASSQADTNNYGYT
V gene: TRBV7-9; J gene: TRBJ2-7; CDR3 protein: ASSLRASGAYEQY
V gene: TRBV29-1; J gene: TRBJ2-1; CDR3 protein: SVVWEGHHNEQF
V gene: TRBV7-6; J gene: TRBJ2-7; CDR3 protein: ASSLGPGVRYEQY
V gene: TRBV7-3; J gene: TRBJ1-5; CDR3 protein: ASTRGHSNQPQH
V gene: TRBV25-1; J gene: TRBJ2-3; CDR3 protein: ASLHEAGLDTQY
V gene: TRBV6-5; J gene: TRBJ1-2; CDR3 protein: ASTPQGAWNYGYT
V gene: TRBV6-5; J gene: TRBJ2-5; CDR3 protein: ASSYSSSGKETQY
V gene: TRBV4-1; J gene: TRBJ2-5; CDR3 protein: ASSRTGTRDPETQY
V gene: TRBV5-6; J gene: TRBJ1-2; CDR3 protein: ASSLGWQYNGYT
V gene: TRBV19; J gene: TRBJ2-1; CDR3 protein: ASSPNRGAGGRYNEQF
V gene: TRBV18; J gene: TRBJ1-5; CDR3 protein: ASSPRAARAGQPQH
V gene: TRBV6-4; J gene: TRBJ2-5; CDR3 protein: ASSDEGAREETQY
V gene: TRBV18; J gene: TRBJ2-7; CDR3 protein: ASSTRVDEQY
V gene: TRBV7-3; J gene: TRBJ2-7; CDR3 protein: ASSLVTSGTLGDEQY
V gene: TRBV7-8; J gene: TRBJ1-4; CDR3 protein: ASSFFRLSNEKLF
V gene: TRBV9; J gene: TRBJ2-5; CDR3 protein: ASSSGLAGGPGETQY
V gene: TRBV28; J gene: TRBJ2-2; CDR3 protein: ASSLPGGPDGELF
V gene: TRBV10-2; J gene: TRBJ2-3; CDR3 protein: ACLEVGTDTQY